This entry concerns a single T cell receptor beta chain. This clonotype was recorded at least ten times. Its antigen is currently not known. Base-call qualities are not available, and no considerably larger clone is one nucleotide away. The data belong to a study of neurological immune-mediated disorders (dated by TCRdb to between 2018 and 2021). Background on the whole study: Among the approximately 34 multiple sclerosis patients, relapsing-remitting MS accounted for around 30 and secondary progressive MS accounted for 3. Peripheral blood TCR-beta repertoires from patients with HTLV-I-associated myelopathy (HAM/TSP), patients with multiple sclerosis, and healthy controls were compared in the study using UMI-based sequencing. The cohort comprised about 71 subjects: roughly 15 HAM/TSP patients, some 35 multiple sclerosis patients and 20 healthy controls. Longitudinal HAM/TSP donors and healthy donors each had 3 time-points at intervals of roughly 3-40 months. Longitudinal samples, technical triplicates and paired sorted CD4+ and CD8+ T-cell subsets, alongside PBMC samples, were included among the approximately 100 TCR-beta libraries. Broader findings and caveats from the paper: No identical CDR3 amino acid sequences were shared among expanded clones across subjects, suggesting private TCR-beta repertoires in all groups. In phylogenetic analysis, the repertoires of 18 of 34 MS patients grouped into a cluster of related CDR3 sequences, which suggests a possible signature at the repertoire level. The MS cluster was not associated with any clinical or MRI features, and the authors stated that larger cohorts are needed. TCR clonal expansion was highest in HAM/TSP patients and lowest in MS patients, with MS patients falling below even healthy controls.

cDNA was synthesized by template-switch 5'RACE using a primer carrying a 10-nucleotide random unique molecular identifier by which each TCR transcript was tagged. Every sequencing run yielded over 200 million TCR-beta sequences covering 15-18 subjects. Total RNA was extracted with the RNeasy kit. TCR-beta VDJ regions were amplified with primers for the TCR constant region and the 5'RACE anchor, using the KAPA Real-time Library Amplification kit. Sample indexes and Illumina adaptors were added in a first PCR, and a second PCR then increased library yield. The roughly 650 bp TCR product was size-selected on a 2% E-gel SizeSelection system after Ampure bead purification. Before pooling, library quality was assessed on a Bioanalyzer, concentration was determined with Qubit, and library quantification was performed with the Kapa Library Quantification kit. An Illumina HiSeq 2500 was used to sequence the libraries paired-end at 2 x 150 bp. To increase sequence diversity, about 25-31% phiX was spiked into each library pool. The paper's processing steps were these. The quality-filtered reads were processed with the UMI-based MiGEC pipeline, whose error correction step removed more than 80% of the raw TCR sequences. VDJ genes were aligned to IMGT germline references, and each clonotype was defined by a unique CDR3 amino acid sequence together with V-J genes. Clonal expansion, Shannon diversity, and CDR3 relatedness (CalcPairwiseDistances, ClusterSamples) were evaluated with VDJtools, and phylogenetic trees were built with CLCbio workbench. Using coefficient-of-variation modelling across technical triplicates, the study counted a clone as expanded if it had at least 8 unique UMIs. TCRdb trimmed public reads at Q25 via fastp, called clones via MiXCR and kept in-frame beta chains. Every CDR3 protein is listed once, alongside the most common genes and DNA of its rows. These V and J calls originate from TCRdb's pipeline instead of the authors' own analysis. Here the sample has more than 75,000 distinct CDR3 sequences; about 4.5% occur a single time. Together, the top ten hold less than 7.5% of the sample.

The time point label on this specimen signifies: longitudinal time-point 3. Unsorted PBMC libraries were generated from 2 million PBMCs stored in RNAlater at -80 °C until RNA extraction. Multiple sclerosis patients were enrolled in a US clinical protocol evaluating disease progression by magnetic resonance imaging. Peripheral blood was subjected to Ficoll-Hypaque density gradient centrifugation to isolate PBMCs, which were then cryopreserved in liquid nitrogen. Sequences were obtained from PBMCs. This receptor was identified in a woman aged 60 to 75 with multiple sclerosis.

The CDR3 amino acid sequence is: CASSLLGPQGTQYF. Here is the DNA: TGTGCCAGCAGCTTGTTGGGACCCCAGGGGACCCAGTACTTC. The chain joins TRBV7-9 to TRBJ2-5; the D region is possibly TRBD1 or TRBD2, each matching across 5 bases. The CDR3 covers 14 residues, taking in both the cysteine and the phenylalanine. The only DNA kept is the CDR3, 42 bases in frame from the first base. For CDR1 and CDR2, the germline V gene (reference sequence) lists SEHNR and FQNEAQ. Between the V and J ends, shortened by 3 bases and 7 bases respectively, the junction contains 15 bases.